These 31 T cell receptor beta chains came from one sample sequenced in a study of cytomegalovirus exposure and HLA in healthy donors. The primer mix had 60 Vbeta and 13 Jbeta primers. The repertoire was sequenced with immunoSEQ multiplex PCR; TCRdb's copy has only in-frame clones and lacks some. This table holds some 41,000 clones. Sample: PBMCs. The receptors stem from a male donor in good health and CMV-seronegative.

The J gene is TRBJ2-1, the V gene TRBV30, with TRBD2 identical over 8 bases. The CDR3 runs 18 residues. The junction had 12 bases not matched to a gene; V was cut back by 1 base and J by 1 base. Germline CDR1 GTSNPN, CDR2 SVGIG (reference sequence). The chain's CDR3 is CAWSGERGPLRSYNEQFF. CDR3 nucleotides: TGTGCCTGGAGTGGGGAGCGGGGGCCCCTCAGATCCTACAATGAGCAGTTCTTC.

The chain carries TRBV7-6 and TRBJ2-7, with D perhaps matching TRBD1 (6 bases). Germline CDR1 is SGHVS and CDR2 is FNYEAQ. The CDR3 is made up of 10 amino acids. Trimming shortened V by 10 bases and J by 5 bases, and 9 bases separated the two germline ends. The CDR3, as DNA: TGTGCCATAGGGGGTCACGAGCAGTACTTC. It translates to CAIGGHEQYF.

The rearrangement links TRBV9 to TRBJ2-3; 10 nucleotides align to TRBD2. V was pared by 0 bases and J by 1 base, with 5 bases of the junction left unmatched. Germline CDR1 reads SGDLS; CDR2 reads YYNGEE. CDR3 size: 17 residues. CDR3 sequence: CASSVATGTSGTDTQYF. DNA for the CDR3: TGTGCCAGCAGCGTAGCCACCGGGACTAGCGGCACAGATACGCAGTATTTT.

This sequence joins TRBV11-2 and TRBJ2-7, with D possibly TRBD1 on 5 matching bases. CDR1 and CDR2 from the germline V gene are SGHAT and FQNNGV. Trimming removed 0 bases at V and 2 bases at J, with 11 bases between. The CDR3 totals 15 residues. This chain's CDR3 is CASSLEQGRTYEQYF. The CDR3 DNA follows: TGTGCCAGCAGCTTAGAGCAGGGAAGGACCTACGAGCAGTACTTC. Complete variable domain (other parts from reference TRBV11-2 and TRBJ2-7): EAGVAQSPRYKIIEKRQSVAFWCNPISGHATLYWYQQILGQGPKLLIQFQNNGVVDDSQLPKDRFSAERLKGVDSTLKIQPAKLEDSAVYLCASSLEQGRTYEQYFGPGTRLTVT.

The rearrangement links TRBV11-3 to TRBJ1-2; 7 nucleotides match TRBD1. Germline values: CDR1 SGHNT, CDR2 YENEEA. The CDR3 sequence is 17 residues long. V lost 5 bases to trimming and J lost 3 bases; unmatched junction nucleotides: 15. This CDR3 reads CASSTALWRGRDYGYTF. In nucleotides, the CDR3 is TGTGCCAGCAGCACAGCTTTGTGGAGGGGGCGCGACTATGGCTACACCTTC.

V and J are TRBV7-9 and TRBJ2-3, with 9 bases aligning to TRBD2. Germline CDR1 SEHNR, CDR2 FQNEAQ (reference sequence). Trimming took 4 bases from V and 2 from J; bases not matched to a gene: 10. The CDR3 runs to 17 residues. The DNA for the CDR3 is TGTGCCAGCAGCTCATTAGCGGGGGCCCTTGCCACAGATACGCAGTATTTT. Its protein is CASSSLAGALATDTQYF.

The chain combines TRBV29-1 with TRBJ1-2, with TRBD1 identical over 8 bases. This CDR3 comprises 16 residues. The trim removed 4 bases at V and 1 base at J, leaving 11 bases unmatched. Germline assignment: CDR1 SQVTM and CDR2 ANQGSEA. In DNA, the CDR3 is TGCAGCGTTGTCCCAGCCGGACAGGGTGATAACTATGGCTACACCTTC. It translates to CSVVPAGQGDNYGYTF.

The chain combines TRBV9 with TRBJ1-4; 9 nucleotides agree with TRBD1. From germline, CDR1 is SGDLS and CDR2 YYNGEE. With 5 bases clipped from V and 10 bases from J, the junction kept 6 bases outside the gene matches. The length of the CDR3 is 13 residues. DNA of the CDR3: TGTGCCAGCAGGCAGACAGGGGGAAGAAAACTGTTTTTT. Protein: CASRQTGGRKLFF.

The chain joins TRBV7-9 to TRBJ2-7; tentative D call: TRBD2 (5 bases). The CDR3 is 15 residues long. V was trimmed by 3 bases and J by 1 base, leaving 13 bases between them. Germline values: CDR1 SEHNR, CDR2 FQNEAQ (reference sequence). The CDR3, as DNA: TGTGCCAGCAGCTTGGAGGACGGACGGTCCTACGAGCAGTACTTC. Translating it yields CASSLEDGRSYEQYF.

The rearrangement joins TRBV19 to TRBJ1-4; 12 bases map to TRBD1. This CDR3 region has 17 residues. Per germline, CDR1 LNHDA and CDR2 SQIVND (reference sequence). V lost 6 bases and J lost 0; bases outside the gene matches: 5. The CDR3 protein is CASRSGQGAATNEKLFF. The CDR3 region has the DNA TGTGCCAGTAGATCGGGACAGGGGGCTGCAACTAATGAAAAACTGTTTTTT.

The V call is TRBV15, the J call TRBJ2-5; 8 nucleotides align to TRBD2. CDR3 length: 15 residues. The germline gives CDR1 LNHNV, CDR2 YYDKDF (reference sequence). J lost 5 bases, V lost 8 bases, and 13 bases had no gene match. CDR3 residues: CATGRYRASGETQYF. Here the CDR3 DNA reads TGTGCCACCGGTCGGTACAGGGCTAGCGGGGAGACCCAGTACTTC.

The V gene is TRBV19, the J gene TRBJ2-7, with 8 bases identical to TRBD1. Germline loops: CDR1 LNHDA, CDR2 SQIVND (reference sequence). The CDR3 covers 16 residues. V lost 1 base, J lost 4 bases, and 9 bases stayed unmatched. For the CDR3, the DNA is TGTGCCAGTAGTATAGGAAGGCAGGGGGCGATTTACGAGCAGTACTTC. Amino acid sequence: CASSIGRQGAIYEQYF.

The rearrangement uses TRBV6-6 and TRBJ2-2, with a tentative D call TRBD2 (6 bases). This CDR3 spans 16 amino acids. V lost 5 bases and J 2 bases, leaving 15 bases between the germline ends. Germline V gene data show CDR1 as MNHNY and CDR2 as SVGAGI (reference sequence). DNA for the CDR3: TGTGCCAGCAGTCCGGGAGTCGGGGGAAACACCGGGGAGCTGTTTTTT. As protein: CASSPGVGGNTGELFF.

This chain uses TRBV19 with TRBJ1-5; tentative D call: TRBD1 (5 bases). The germline CDR1 and CDR2 sequences are LNHDA and SQIVND (reference sequence). Trimming removed 9 bases at V and 4 bases at J, with 16 bases between. The length of the CDR3 is 14 residues. The CDR3 here is CASQDPGTNQPQHF. DNA of the CDR3: TGTGCCAGCCAGGACCCTGGGACTAATCAGCCCCAGCATTTT.

CDR3 DNA: TGTGCCAGCAGTTTATTGGGACAGGGGAAAGAAAAACTGTTTTTT. It encodes CASSLLGQGKEKLFF. This chain uses TRBV27 with TRBJ1-4; 10 bases fit TRBD1. The germline V gene has CDR1 MNHEY and CDR2 SMNVEV (reference sequence). The length of the CDR3 is 15 residues. Trimming at V came to 1 base and at J to 8 bases, leaving 4 bases not matched to a gene.

The rearrangement links TRBV2 to TRBJ2-2; 7 bases line up with TRBD1. The germline V gene encodes CDR1 SNHLY and CDR2 FYNNEI. This CDR3 has 14 residues. With V trimmed by 7 bases and J by 7 bases, 9 bases remained unmatched. CDR3 sequence (DNA): TGTGCCAGCATGATCACAGGGGACGGCGGGGAGCTGTTTTTT. It encodes CASMITGDGGELFF.

This sequence joins TRBV27 and TRBJ1-2; 7 bases are shared with TRBD1. CDR1 MNHEY and CDR2 SMNVEV come from the germline V gene (reference sequence). This CDR3 region has 13 residues. V dropped 6 bases and J dropped 2; count of bases not matched to a gene: 3. The CDR3 loop is CASSLQGNYGYTF. The CDR3 nucleotides are TGTGCCAGCAGCCTACAGGGGAACTATGGCTACACCTTC.

The chain has TRBV6-5 and TRBJ2-1; D call uncertain. CDR1 MNHEY and CDR2 SVGAGI come from the germline V gene. V shed 4 bases and J shed 4 bases, with 8 bases lying between them. The CDR3 consists of 13 residues. The CDR3 spells CASSSEQYNEQFF. The CDR3 region has the DNA TGTGCCAGCAGTTCGGAACAGTACAATGAGCAGTTCTTC.

This sequence joins TRBV4-1 and TRBJ2-5, with 9 positions matching TRBD1. The V and J ends lost 2 bases and 6 bases, in that order; junction bases with no gene match: 7. CDR1 is MGHRA and CDR2 is YSYEKL in the germline V gene. The CDR3 spans 15 residues. The CDR3 here is CASSQPGDREKTQYF. The CDR3 DNA is TGCGCCAGCAGCCAACCCGGGGACAGGGAGAAGACCCAGTACTTC.

The chain links TRBV2 to TRBJ1-1, with D possibly matching TRBD1 (6 bases). The CDR3 has 17 residues. Germline loops: CDR1 SNHLY, CDR2 FYNNEI. V shed 10 bases and J shed 5 bases, with 29 bases lying between them. CDR3 nucleotide sequence: TGTGCCATGGGGGGGGATACCTGGGACACCAAGGGAACTGAAGCTTTCTTT. Translated: CAMGGDTWDTKGTEAFF. The variable domain in full, completed from reference TRBV2 and TRBJ1-1, reads EPEVTQTPSHQVTQMGQEVILRCVPISNHLYFYWYRQILGQKVEFLVSFYNNEISEKSEIFDDQFSVERPDGSNFTLKIRSTKLEDSAMYFCAMGGDTWDTKGTEAFFGQGTRLTVV.

J is TRBJ2-7 and V is TRBV19; no definite D call. This CDR3 region has 13 residues. Germline-derived CDR1 and CDR2 are LNHDA and SQIVND (reference sequence). The V gene lost 8 bases and the J gene lost 0 bases, with 11 bases spanning the gap. The CDR3 DNA is TGTGCCAGTGGTCTCCAGGACTCCTACGAGCAGTACTTC. It codes for CASGLQDSYEQYF.

The chain uses TRBV18 and TRBJ1-1; D ambiguous. Germline V gene sequence: CDR1 KGHSH, CDR2 LQKENI. This CDR3 contains 16 residues. Trimming shortened V by 3 bases and J by 0 bases, and 14 bases separated the two germline ends. CDR3 loop: CASSPSLADLNTEAFF. CDR3 in DNA: TGTGCCAGCTCACCTTCTCTGGCGGACTTGAACACTGAAGCTTTCTTT.

V gene TRBV5-1 combines with J gene TRBJ1-5; the D is unclear. Trimming stripped 5 bases from V and 5 bases from J, with 8 bases between. CDR3 length: 12 residues. CDR1 is SGHRS and CDR2 is YFSETQ in the germline V gene. The CDR3 DNA follows: TGCGCCAGCAGTCGAGCCGATCAGCCCCAGCATTTT. Amino acids: CASSRADQPQHF. The full variable domain, in which reference TRBV5-1 and TRBJ1-5 provide the parts outside the CDR3, is KAGVTQTPRYLIKTRGQQVTLSCSPISGHRSVSWYQQTPGQGLQFLFEYFSETQRNKGNFPGRFSGRQFSNSRSEMNVSTLELGDSALYLCASSRADQPQHFGDGTRLSIL.

The gene calls are TRBV11-2 and TRBJ2-2; D is possibly TRBD2 (5 bases). The CDR3 consists of 14 residues. Germline-derived CDR1 and CDR2 are SGHAT and FQNNGV. The V gene lost 1 base and the J gene lost 5 bases, with 8 bases spanning the gap. The CDR3 coding sequence is TGTGCCAGCAGCTTAGTCAGCGGTACCGGGGAGCTGTTTTTT. Translated, it gives CASSLVSGTGELFF.

Here the CDR3 reads CASRIGNWNTEAFF. CDR3 in DNA: TGTGCCAGTAGGATCGGGAACTGGAACACTGAAGCTTTCTTT. The rearrangement uses TRBV19 and TRBJ1-1, with no clear D. CDR1 is LNHDA, CDR2 SQIVND, per germline (reference sequence). The ends were cut back, 6 bases at V and 1 base at J, with 12 bases in the middle. The CDR3 runs to 14 residues.

The chain couples TRBV5-1 to TRBJ2-5, with TRBD1 matching over 9 bases. The J call is uncertain, as TRBJ2-7 better fits the DNA end. Germline values: CDR1 SGHRS, CDR2 YFSETQ. The CDR3 consists of 14 residues. The CDR3 DNA is TGCGCCAGCAGCTTGAGGGACAGGGCCTACGAGCAGTACTTC. It specifies CASSLRDRAYEQYF.

V gene TRBV6-5 combines with J gene TRBJ1-1, with D possibly being TRBD1 (5 bases). Germline CDR1 reads MNHEY; CDR2 reads SVGAGI. Between the trimmed V and J ends, which lost 6 bases and 6 bases, there was a span of 17 bases. The CDR3 is 14 residues long. CDR3 in amino acids: CASSWDGGGSEAFF. The CDR3, as DNA: TGTGCCAGCAGCTGGGACGGGGGGGGATCTGAAGCTTTCTTT.

With respect to this clone: A junction boundary mismatches the germline segment, possibly from a read error. V usage is TRBV29-1 and J usage is TRBJ1-2, with 8 bases lining up with TRBD1. The CDR3 contains 13 residues. Germline V CDR1 and CDR2: SQVTM, ANQGSEA. The chain's CDR3 is CSAEGTGGGGYTF. The CDR3 region has the DNA TGCAGCGCTGAAGGGACAGGAGGGGGTGGCTACACCTTC.

The V and J genes are TRBV4-1 and TRBJ2-7; D unresolved. This CDR3 is built from 13 residues. The V end lost 2 bases, the J end lost 2 bases, and 7 bases lay between the germline ends. Germline V lookup: CDR1 MGHRA, CDR2 YSYEKL. This CDR3 reads CASSQSSPYEQYF. The CDR3 DNA reads TGCGCCAGCAGCCAATCGTCCCCCTACGAGCAGTACTTC.

In regard to this clone: This same CDR3 is encoded by further DNA sequences in the sample. The rearrangement uses TRBV7-2 and TRBJ1-2; tentatively, D is TRBD1 (6 bases). Germline lookup yields CDR1 SGHTA and CDR2 FQGNSA. This CDR3 spans 13 amino acids. V lost 3 bases and J lost 8, with 13 bases in between. This chain's CDR3 is CASSFGLQGGYTF. Here the CDR3 DNA reads TGTGCCAGCAGCTTTGGGTTACAGGGCGGCTACACCTTC.

CDR3 protein: CASSAGQGRTEAFF. Written as DNA, the CDR3 is TGTGCCAGCAGCGCCGGACAGGGAAGAACTGAAGCTTTCTTT. The V and J genes are TRBV11-3 and TRBJ1-1; 8 nucleotides match TRBD1. CDR1 is SGHNT and CDR2 is YENEEA in the germline V gene. The V segment lost 5 bases and the J segment 5 bases; nucleotides outside the gene matches: 7. This CDR3 spans 14 amino acids.